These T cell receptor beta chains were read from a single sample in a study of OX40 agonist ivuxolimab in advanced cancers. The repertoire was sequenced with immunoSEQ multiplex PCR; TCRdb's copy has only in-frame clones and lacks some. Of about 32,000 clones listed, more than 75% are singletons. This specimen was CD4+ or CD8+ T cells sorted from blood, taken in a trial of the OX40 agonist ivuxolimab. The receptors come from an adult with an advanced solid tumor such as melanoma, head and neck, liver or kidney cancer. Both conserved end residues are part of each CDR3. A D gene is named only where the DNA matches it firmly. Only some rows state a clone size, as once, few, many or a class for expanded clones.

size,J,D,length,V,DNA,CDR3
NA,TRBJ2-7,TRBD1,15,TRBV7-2,TGTGCCAGCAGCCCGCGGACAGGGTCATACTACGAGCAGTACTTC,CASSPRTGSYYEQYF
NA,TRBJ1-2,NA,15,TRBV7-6,TGTGCCAGCAGCTTAGCCGGGGAAGGGGTATTGGGCTACACCTTC,CASSLAGEGVLGYTF
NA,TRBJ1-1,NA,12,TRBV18,TGTGCCAGCTCACCGGTAACAGAAGAAGCTTTCTTT,CASSPVTEEAFF
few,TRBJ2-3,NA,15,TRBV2,TGTGCCAGCATTCCAGCGGTCGGGGCATCGGATACGCAGTATTTT,CASIPAVGASDTQYF
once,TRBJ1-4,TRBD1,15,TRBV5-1,TGCGCCAGCAGCTTGGGGACAGGAACTAATGAAAAACTGTTTTTT,CASSLGTGTNEKLFF
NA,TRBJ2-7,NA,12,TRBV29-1,TGCAGCGTTGGAGACATCTCCTACGAGCAGTACTTC,CSVGDISYEQYF
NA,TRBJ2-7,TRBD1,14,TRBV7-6,TGTGCCAGCAGCCCGCGACAGGGGTGGTGGGAGCAGTACTTC,CASSPRQGWWEQYF
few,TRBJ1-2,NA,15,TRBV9,TGTGCCAGCAGCGTCGCCGGGGGGGGCGGATATGGCTACACCTTC,CASSVAGGGGYGYTF
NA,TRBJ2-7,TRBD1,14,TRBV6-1,TGTGCCAGCAGACCATGGACAGGGAAGGACGAGCAGTACTTC,CASRPWTGKDEQYF
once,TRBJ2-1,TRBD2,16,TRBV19,TGTGCCAGTAGTATTAGGACTAGCAGCTCCTACAATGAGCAGTTCTTC,CASSIRTSSSYNEQFF
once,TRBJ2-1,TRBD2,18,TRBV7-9,TGTGCCAGCAGCTTAGGGACTAGCGGTATTTTCGGAAGGCTTGAGCAGTTCTTC,CASSLGTSGIFGRLEQFF
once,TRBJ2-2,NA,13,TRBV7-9,TGTGCCAGCTCAGGGGCCCTCAGAGGGGAGCTGTTTTTT,CASSGALRGELFF
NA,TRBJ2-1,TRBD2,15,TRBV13,TGTGCCAGCAGCACCGGACTAGCTGGGGGAGGGGAGCAGTTCTTC,CASSTGLAGGGEQFF
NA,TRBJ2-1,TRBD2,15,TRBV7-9,TGTGCCAGCAGCTTTACTAGCGGGAGGGCCGATGAGCAGTTCTTC,CASSFTSGRADEQFF
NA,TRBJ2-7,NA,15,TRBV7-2,TGTGCCAGCAGCTTCATAGACAGGAAAAGTTACGAGCAGTACTTC,CASSFIDRKSYEQYF
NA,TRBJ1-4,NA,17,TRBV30,TGTGCCTGGAGTGTGCCGGGGGCGCTTAGTCTCATTGAAAAACTGTTTTTT,CAWSVPGALSLIEKLFF
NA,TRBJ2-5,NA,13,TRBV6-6,TGTGCCAGCACTTGGGGGAGGCAAGAGACCCAGTACTTC,CASTWGRQETQYF
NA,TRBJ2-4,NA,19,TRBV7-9,TGTGCCAGCAGCTCCCCCCCTGCCGCGGGGAATCTAGCCAAAAACATTCAGTACTTC,CASSSPPAAGNLAKNIQYF
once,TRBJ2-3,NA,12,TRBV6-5,TGTGCCAGCAGTTACGCGGGGGATACGCAGTATTTT,CASSYAGDTQYF
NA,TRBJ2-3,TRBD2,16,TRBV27,TGTGCCAGCAGTCCCCTTAGCGGGAGGGAAACAGATACGCAGTATTTT,CASSPLSGRETDTQYF
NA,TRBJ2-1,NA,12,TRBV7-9,TGTGCCAGCAGCGCGCAATACAATGAGCAGTTCTTC,CASSAQYNEQFF
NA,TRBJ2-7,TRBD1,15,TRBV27,TGTGCCAGCAGTCTACGACAGGGGGCGGTCTACGAGCAGTACTTC,CASSLRQGAVYEQYF
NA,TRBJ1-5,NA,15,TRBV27,TGTGCCAGCAGTTTATTTTTAGGTGTGGGTCAGCCCCAGCATTTT,CASSLFLGVGQPQHF
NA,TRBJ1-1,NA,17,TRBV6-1,TGTGCCAGCAGTGAAGCGAAGGGGGAATGGGGTAGGACTGAAGCTTTCTTT,CASSEAKGEWGRTEAFF
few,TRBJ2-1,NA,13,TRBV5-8,TGTGCCAGCAGCTCAGACTGGAACAATGAGCAGTTCTTC,CASSSDWNNEQFF
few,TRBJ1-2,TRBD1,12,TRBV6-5,TGTGCCAGCAGGACAGGGGGCGATGGCTACACCTTC,CASRTGGDGYTF
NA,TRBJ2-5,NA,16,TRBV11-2,TGTGCCAGCAGCTCCTCCCCCGTGGGAAGGGAAGAGACCCAGTACTTC,CASSSSPVGREETQYF
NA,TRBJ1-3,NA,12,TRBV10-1,TGCGCCAGCATTATTGCTGGAAACACCATATATTTT,CASIIAGNTIYF
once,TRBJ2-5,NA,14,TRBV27,TGTGCCAGCAGGCGACTGGGGGATGTGGAGACCCAGTACTTC,CASRRLGDVETQYF
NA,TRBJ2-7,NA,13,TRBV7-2,TGTGCCAGCAGCTTAGTGCCACCAGCTCCCCAGTACTTC,CASSLVPPAPQYF
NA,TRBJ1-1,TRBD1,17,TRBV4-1,TGCGCCAGCAGCCAAAATAGGCCCGGGACAGAAAACACTGAAGCTTTCTTT,CASSQNRPGTENTEAFF
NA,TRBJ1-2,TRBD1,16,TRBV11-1,TGTGCCAGCAGCTCCTACGCGGGACAGGGGGCGAACAGCTACACCTTC,CASSSYAGQGANSYTF
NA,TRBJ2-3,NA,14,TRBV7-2,TGTGCCAGCAGCTTAGCGCCGGACGTAGATACGCAGTATTTT,CASSLAPDVDTQYF
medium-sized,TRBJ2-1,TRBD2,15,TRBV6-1,TGTGCCAGCCACCGTACTAGCGGGACCTACAATGAGCAGTTCTTC,CASHRTSGTYNEQFF
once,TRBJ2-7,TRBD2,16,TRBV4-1,TGCGCCAGCAGCCCCAGGACTAGCGGGGGATCCTACGAGCAGTACTTC,CASSPRTSGGSYEQYF
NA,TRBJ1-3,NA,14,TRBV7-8,TGTGCCAGCAGCTCCAGGGTCCCTGGAAACACCATATATTTT,CASSSRVPGNTIYF
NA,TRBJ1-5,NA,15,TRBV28,TGTGCCAGCAGCTCTTGGGGGGTTCTAGCTCAGCCCCAGCATTTT,CASSSWGVLAQPQHF
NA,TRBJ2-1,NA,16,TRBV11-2,TGTGCCAGCAGCTTAATTGTGGGAGGAGGGTACAATGAGCAGTTCTTC,CASSLIVGGGYNEQFF
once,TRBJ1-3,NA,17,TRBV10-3,TGTGCCACCCAGGACCGCCGATCTGATACCTCTGGAAACACCATATATTTT,CATQDRRSDTSGNTIYF